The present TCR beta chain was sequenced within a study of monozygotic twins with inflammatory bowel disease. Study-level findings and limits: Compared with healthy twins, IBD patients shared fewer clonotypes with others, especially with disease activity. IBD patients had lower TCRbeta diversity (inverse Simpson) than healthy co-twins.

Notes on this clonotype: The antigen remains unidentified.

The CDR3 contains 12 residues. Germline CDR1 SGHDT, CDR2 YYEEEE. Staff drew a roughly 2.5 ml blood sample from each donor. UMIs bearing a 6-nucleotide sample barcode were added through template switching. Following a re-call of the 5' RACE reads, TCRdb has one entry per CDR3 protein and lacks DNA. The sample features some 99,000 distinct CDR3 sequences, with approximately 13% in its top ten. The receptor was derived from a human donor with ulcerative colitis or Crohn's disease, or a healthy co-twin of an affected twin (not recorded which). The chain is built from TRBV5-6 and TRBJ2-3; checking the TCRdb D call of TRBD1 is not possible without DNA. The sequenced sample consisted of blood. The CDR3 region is CASSQTGNPQYF.